This passage covers 5 T cell receptor beta chains from one sample sequenced in a study of T cells in Graves' hyperthyroidism and ophthalmopathy. Template material for amplifying TCR beta CDR3 regions consisted of RNA transcripts. An initial round of RT-PCR targeting the TCR CDR3 relied on the HTBI primer set. Each CDR3 protein is one row after TCRdb ran MiXCR on the multiplex PCR reads. The sample yields 600,000 or so distinct CDR3 sequences, approximately 15% seen once. Specimen: blood. The source is a woman aged 45-65 years with Graves' ophthalmopathy.

This clonotype showed up many times. The chain uses TRBV20-1 and TRBJ2-3; TRBD2 might be the D (6 bases). Germline assignment: CDR1 DFQATT and CDR2 SNEGSKA (reference sequence). Trimming left V 0 bases short and J 2 bases short, with 15 bases between. The length of the CDR3 is 16 residues. CDR3 in amino acids: CSARERWLATTDTQYF. CDR3 sequence (DNA): TGCAGTGCTAGAGAAAGGTGGCTAGCGACCACAGATACGCAGTATTTT.

This clonotype occurred many times. The J gene is TRBJ1-6, the V gene TRBV7-2, with unresolved D. Between the trimmed V and J ends, which lost 1 base and 8 bases, there was a span of 6 bases. The V gene's germline CDR1 is SGHTA and CDR2 FQGNSA. CDR3 size: 13 residues. The CDR3 spells CASSLVVDSPLHF. The CDR3 bases are TGTGCCAGCAGCTTAGTGGTGGATTCACCCCTCCACTTT.

This clonotype has a count of ten or more. This chain joins TRBV14 and TRBJ2-7; TRBD2 matches 7 bases. With 4 bases clipped from V and 0 bases from J, the junction kept 15 bases outside the gene matches. Germline CDR1 is SGHDN and CDR2 is FVKESK. The CDR3 length is 18 residues. The CDR3 nucleotides are TGTGCCAGCAGCCTGTCGATATCTAGCGGCTCGACCTCCTACGAGCAGTACTTC. Translation gives CASSLSISSGSTSYEQYF.

This clonotype was seen a handful of times. This chain connects TRBV9 to TRBJ2-7; D is uncertain. The V and J ends lost 3 bases and 3 bases respectively, with 13 bases between them. Germline CDR1 SGDLS, CDR2 YYNGEE. The CDR3 covers 14 residues. CDR3: CASSAGNRDYEQYF. The CDR3 DNA reads TGTGCCAGCAGCGCCGGAAACAGAGACTACGAGCAGTACTTC.

As concerns this clonotype: The germline gene is not matched at one end of the junction; a read error may be the cause. CDR3 nucleotides: TGCGCCAGCAGCTTGGGATTCTCGGGAGGCCAAGAGACCCAGTGCTTC. This codes for CASSLGFSGGQETQCF. The chain employs TRBV5-1 and TRBJ2-5; TRBD2 aligns across 7 bases. The CDR3 length is 16 residues. Germline V gene data show CDR1 as SGHRS and CDR2 as YFSETQ.